This paragraph reports one T cell receptor (beta chain). These data are taken from a study of blood T cell repertoires in COVID-19. Assay used: immunoSEQ multiplex PCR; TCRdb lists only in-frame clones, some missing. This sample has 150,000 to 200,000 clones, with about 85% found just once. The sequence came from a woman in her 50s who had recovered from COVID-19. Sequencing used PBMCs or T cells enriched from blood (not recorded which).

The CDR3: CASSLLRGHEQYF. CDR3 sequence (DNA): TGTGCCAGCAGCCTCCTCAGGGGTCACGAGCAGTACTTC. V usage is TRBV7-9 and J usage is TRBJ2-7; possibly TRBD1 for D (6 bases). CDR3 length: 13 amino acids. Germline CDR1 is SEHNR and CDR2 is FQNEAQ (reference sequence). V was shortened by 5 bases and J by 5 bases, with 13 bases between the two germline ends.